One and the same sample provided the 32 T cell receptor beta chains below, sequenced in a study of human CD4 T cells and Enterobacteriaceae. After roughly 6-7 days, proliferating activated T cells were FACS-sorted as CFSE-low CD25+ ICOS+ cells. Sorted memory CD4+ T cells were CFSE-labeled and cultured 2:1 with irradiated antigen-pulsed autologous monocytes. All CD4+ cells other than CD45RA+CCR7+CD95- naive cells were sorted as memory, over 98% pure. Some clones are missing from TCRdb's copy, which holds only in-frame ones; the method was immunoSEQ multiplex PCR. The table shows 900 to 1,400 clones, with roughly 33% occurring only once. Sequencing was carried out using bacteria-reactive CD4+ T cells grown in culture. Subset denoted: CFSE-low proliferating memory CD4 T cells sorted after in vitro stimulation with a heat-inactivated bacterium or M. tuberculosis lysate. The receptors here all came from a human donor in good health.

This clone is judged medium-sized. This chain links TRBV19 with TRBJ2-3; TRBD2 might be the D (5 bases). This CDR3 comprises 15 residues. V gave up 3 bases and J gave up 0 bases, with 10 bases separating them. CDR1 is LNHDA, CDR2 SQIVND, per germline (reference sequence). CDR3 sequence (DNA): TGTGCCAGTAGTATCTCGGGGATGAGCACAGATACGCAGTATTTT. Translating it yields CASSISGMSTDTQYF.

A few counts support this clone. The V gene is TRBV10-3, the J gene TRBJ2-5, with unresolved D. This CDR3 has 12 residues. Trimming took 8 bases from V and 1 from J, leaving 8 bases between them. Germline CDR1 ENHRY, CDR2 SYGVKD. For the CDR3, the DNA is TGTGCCATCGCGGCACTCCAAGAGACCCAGTACTTC. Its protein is CAIAALQETQYF.

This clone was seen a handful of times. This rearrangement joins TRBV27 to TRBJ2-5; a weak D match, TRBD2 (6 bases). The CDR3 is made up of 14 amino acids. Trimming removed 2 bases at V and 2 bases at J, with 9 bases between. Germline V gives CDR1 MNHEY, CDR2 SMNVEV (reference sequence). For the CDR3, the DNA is TGTGCCAGCAGTTTAGTTGGGACTCAAGAGACCCAGTACTTC. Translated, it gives CASSLVGTQETQYF.

The CDR3 region has the DNA TGTGCCAGCAGCCCGCAGGGACAGGGTTTGGGTGGCTACACCTTC. Translating it yields CASSPQGQGLGGYTF. This chain uses TRBV7-3 with TRBJ1-2, with 9 bases that match TRBD1. CDR3 length: 15 amino acids. The J segment lost 7 bases and the V segment lost 5 bases, leaving 11 bases of the junction unmatched. Germline CDR1 and CDR2: SGHTA and FQGTGA.

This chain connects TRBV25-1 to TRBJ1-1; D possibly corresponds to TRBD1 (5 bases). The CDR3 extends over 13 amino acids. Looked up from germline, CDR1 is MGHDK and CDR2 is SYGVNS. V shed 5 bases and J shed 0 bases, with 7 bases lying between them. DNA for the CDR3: TGTGCCAGCAGTCGGGACCTGAACACTGAAGCTTTCTTT. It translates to CASSRDLNTEAFF.

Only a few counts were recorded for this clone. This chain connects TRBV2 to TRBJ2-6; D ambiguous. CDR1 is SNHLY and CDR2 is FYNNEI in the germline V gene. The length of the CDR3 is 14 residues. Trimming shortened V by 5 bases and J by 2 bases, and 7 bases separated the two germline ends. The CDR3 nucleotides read TGTGCCAGCAGTTCTGACCCTGGGGCCAACGTCCTGACTTTC. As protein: CASSSDPGANVLTF.

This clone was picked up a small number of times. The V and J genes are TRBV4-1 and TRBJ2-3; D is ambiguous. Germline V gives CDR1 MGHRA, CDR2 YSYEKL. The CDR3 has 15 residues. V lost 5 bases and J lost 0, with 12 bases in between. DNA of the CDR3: TGCGCCAGCAGCTTACGCCAGACTAGCACAGATACGCAGTATTTT. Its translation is CASSLRQTSTDTQYF.

DNA of the CDR3: TGTGCCAGCAGTTCGTACTTAACAGGGGGCCCCATCGATGGCTACACCTTC. It translates to CASSSYLTGGPIDGYTF. This chain joins TRBV28 and TRBJ1-2, with 9 bases fitting TRBD1. The V segment lost 4 bases and the J segment 6 bases; nucleotides outside the gene matches: 15. Germline V CDR1 and CDR2: MDHEN, SYDVKM. The CDR3 runs 17 residues.

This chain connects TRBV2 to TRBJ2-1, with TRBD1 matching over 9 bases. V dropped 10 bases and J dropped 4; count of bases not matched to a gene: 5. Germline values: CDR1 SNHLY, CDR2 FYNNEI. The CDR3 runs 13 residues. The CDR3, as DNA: TGTGCCACCCGGGACAGGGCGTACAATGAGCAGTTCTTC. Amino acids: CATRDRAYNEQFF.

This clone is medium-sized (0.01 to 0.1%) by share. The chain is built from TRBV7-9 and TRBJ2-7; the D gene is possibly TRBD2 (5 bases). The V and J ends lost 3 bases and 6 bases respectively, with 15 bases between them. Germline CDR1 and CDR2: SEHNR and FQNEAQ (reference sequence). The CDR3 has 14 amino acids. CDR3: CASSLGSAGPEQYF. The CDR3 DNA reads TGTGCCAGCAGCTTGGGGTCCGCGGGTCCCGAGCAGTACTTC. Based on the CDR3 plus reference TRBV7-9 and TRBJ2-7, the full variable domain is DTGVSQNPRHKITKRGQNVTFRCDPISEHNRLYWYRQTLGQGPEFLTYFQNEAQLEKSRLLSDRFSAERPKGSFSTLEIQRTEQGDSAMYLCASSLGSAGPEQYFGPGTRLTVT.

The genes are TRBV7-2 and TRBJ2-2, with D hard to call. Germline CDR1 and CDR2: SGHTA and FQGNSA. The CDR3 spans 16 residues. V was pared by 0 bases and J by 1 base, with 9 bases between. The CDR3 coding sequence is TGTGCCAGCAGCTTAGCGCCGGTGCGGAACACCGGGGAGCTGTTTTTT. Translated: CASSLAPVRNTGELFF.

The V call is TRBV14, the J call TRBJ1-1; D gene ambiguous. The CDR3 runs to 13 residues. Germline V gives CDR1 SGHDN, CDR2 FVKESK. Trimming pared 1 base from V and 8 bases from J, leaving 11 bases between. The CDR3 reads CASSQGSGPEAFF. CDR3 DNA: TGTGCCAGCAGCCAAGGGTCAGGACCCGAAGCTTTCTTT.

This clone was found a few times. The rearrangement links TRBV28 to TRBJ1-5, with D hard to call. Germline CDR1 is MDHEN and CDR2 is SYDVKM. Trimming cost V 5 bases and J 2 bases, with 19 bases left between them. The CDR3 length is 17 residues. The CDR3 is CASSPNQDGQGNQPQHF. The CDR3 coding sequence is TGTGCCAGCAGTCCCAATCAGGACGGCCAGGGCAATCAGCCCCAGCATTTT. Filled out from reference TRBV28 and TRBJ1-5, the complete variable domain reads DVKVTQSSRYLVKRTGEKVFLECVQDMDHENMFWYRQDPGLGLRLIYFSYDVKMKEKGDIPEGYSVSREKKERFSLILESASTNQTSMYLCASSPNQDGQGNQPQHFGDGTRLSIL.

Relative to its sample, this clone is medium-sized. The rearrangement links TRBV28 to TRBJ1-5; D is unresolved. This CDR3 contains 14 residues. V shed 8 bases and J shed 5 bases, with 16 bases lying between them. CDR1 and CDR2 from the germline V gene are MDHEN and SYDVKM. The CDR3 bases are TGTGCCAGCCGAGCGGGCATACTACATCAGCCCCAGCATTTT. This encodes CASRAGILHQPQHF.

CDR3 bases: TGTGCCAGCAGCCCTCCGGCGGAACCCGGGGCAGATACGCAGTATTTT. Its protein is CASSPPAEPGADTQYF. The chain links TRBV28 to TRBJ2-3; D might be TRBD2 (5 bases). Trimming pared 6 bases from V and 4 bases from J, leaving 20 bases between. Per germline, CDR1 MDHEN and CDR2 SYDVKM. The CDR3 is 16 residues long.

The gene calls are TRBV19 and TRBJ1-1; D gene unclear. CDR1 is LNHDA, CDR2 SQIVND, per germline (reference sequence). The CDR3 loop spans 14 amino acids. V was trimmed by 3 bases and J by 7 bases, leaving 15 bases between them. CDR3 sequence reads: CASSISGRVGEAFF. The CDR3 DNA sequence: TGTGCCAGTAGTATTTCGGGGAGAGTCGGTGAAGCTTTCTTT.

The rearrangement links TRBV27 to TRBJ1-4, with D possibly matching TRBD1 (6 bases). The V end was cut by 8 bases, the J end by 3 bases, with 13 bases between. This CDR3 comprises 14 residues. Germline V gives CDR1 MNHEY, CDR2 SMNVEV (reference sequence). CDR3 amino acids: CASAGGGSNEKLFF. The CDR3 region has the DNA TGTGCCAGCGCGGGCGGGGGCTCTAATGAAAAACTGTTTTTT.

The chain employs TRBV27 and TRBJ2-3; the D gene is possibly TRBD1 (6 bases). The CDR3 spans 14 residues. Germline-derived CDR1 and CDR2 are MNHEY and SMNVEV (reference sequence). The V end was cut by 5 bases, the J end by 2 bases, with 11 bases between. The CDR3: CASSPWTDTDTQYF. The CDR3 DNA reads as TGTGCCAGCAGTCCTTGGACAGACACAGATACGCAGTATTTT.

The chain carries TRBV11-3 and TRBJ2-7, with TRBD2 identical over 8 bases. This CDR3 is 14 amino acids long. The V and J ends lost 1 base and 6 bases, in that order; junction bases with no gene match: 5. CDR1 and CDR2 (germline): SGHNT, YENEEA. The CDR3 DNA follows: TGTGCCAGCAGCTTAGCGGGAGGGATAGCCGAGCAGTACTTC. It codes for CASSLAGGIAEQYF.

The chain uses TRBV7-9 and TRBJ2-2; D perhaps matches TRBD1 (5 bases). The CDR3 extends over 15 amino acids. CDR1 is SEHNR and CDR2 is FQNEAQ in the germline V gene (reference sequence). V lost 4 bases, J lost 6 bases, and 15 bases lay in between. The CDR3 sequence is CASSYAAGLAGELFF. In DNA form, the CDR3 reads TGTGCCAGCAGCTACGCGGCAGGGCTTGCCGGGGAGCTGTTTTTT.

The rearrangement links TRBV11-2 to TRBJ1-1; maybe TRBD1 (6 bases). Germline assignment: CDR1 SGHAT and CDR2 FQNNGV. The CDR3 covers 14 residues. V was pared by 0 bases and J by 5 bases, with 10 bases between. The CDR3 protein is CASSLESGVTEAFF. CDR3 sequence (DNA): TGTGCCAGCAGCTTAGAATCAGGGGTGACTGAAGCTTTCTTT. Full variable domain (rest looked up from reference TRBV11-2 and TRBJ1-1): EAGVAQSPRYKIIEKRQSVAFWCNPISGHATLYWYQQILGQGPKLLIQFQNNGVVDDSQLPKDRFSAERLKGVDSTLKIQPAKLEDSAVYLCASSLESGVTEAFFGQGTRLTVV.

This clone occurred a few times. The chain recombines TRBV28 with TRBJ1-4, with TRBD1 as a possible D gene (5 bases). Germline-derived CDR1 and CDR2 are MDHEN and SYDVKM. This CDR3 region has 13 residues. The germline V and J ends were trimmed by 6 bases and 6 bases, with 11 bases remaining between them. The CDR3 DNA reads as TGTGCCAGCAGGGTCCAGGGTGATGAAAAACTGTTTTTT. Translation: CASRVQGDEKLFF.

The CDR3 region has the DNA TGTGCCAGCAGCTTTGAGTCCAGACAGGGGGAGACCCAGTACTTC. It specifies CASSFESRQGETQYF. The chain joins TRBV11-1 to TRBJ2-5; 8 bases agree with TRBD1. V lost 3 bases, J lost 5 bases, and 8 bases stayed unmatched. Per the germline V gene, CDR1 is SGHAT and CDR2 is FQDESV (reference sequence). This CDR3 contains 15 residues. Variable domain in full (rest from reference TRBV11-1 and TRBJ2-5): EAEVAQSPRYKITEKSQAVAFWCDPISGHATLYWYRQILGQGPELLVQFQDESVVDDSQLPKDRFSAERLKGVDSTLKIQPAELGDSAMYLCASSFESRQGETQYFGPGTRLLVL.

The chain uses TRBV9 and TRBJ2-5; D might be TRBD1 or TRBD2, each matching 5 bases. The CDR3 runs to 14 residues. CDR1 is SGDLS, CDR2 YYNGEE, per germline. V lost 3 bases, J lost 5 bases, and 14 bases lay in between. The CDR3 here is CASSGGSYVETQYF. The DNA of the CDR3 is TGTGCCAGCAGCGGGGGGAGTTACGTGGAGACCCAGTACTTC.

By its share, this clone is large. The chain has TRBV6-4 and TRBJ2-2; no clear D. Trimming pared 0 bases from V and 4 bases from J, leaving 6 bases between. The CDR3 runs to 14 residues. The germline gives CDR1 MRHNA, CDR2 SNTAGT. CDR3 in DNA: TGTGCCAGCAGTGACTCTGGGTTCACCGGGGAGCTGTTTTTT. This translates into CASSDSGFTGELFF.

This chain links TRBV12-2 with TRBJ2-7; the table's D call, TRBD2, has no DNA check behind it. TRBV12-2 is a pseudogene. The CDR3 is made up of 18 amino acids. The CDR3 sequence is CASRLDVVFGLVRDEQYF. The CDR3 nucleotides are TGTGCAAGTCGCTTAGATGTTGTTTTTGGACTAGTAAGGGACGAGCAGTACTTC.

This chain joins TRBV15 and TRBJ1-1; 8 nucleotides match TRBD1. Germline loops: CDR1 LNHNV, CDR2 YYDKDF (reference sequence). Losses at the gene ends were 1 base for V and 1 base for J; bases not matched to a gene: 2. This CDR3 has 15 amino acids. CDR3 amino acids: CATSRGGTGNTEAFF. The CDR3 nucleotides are TGTGCCACCAGCAGAGGGGGGACAGGGAACACTGAAGCTTTCTTT. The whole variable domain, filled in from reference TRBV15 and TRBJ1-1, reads DAMVIQNPRYQVTQFGKPVTLSCSQTLNHNVMYWYQQKSSQAPKLLFHYYDKDFNNEADTPDNFQSRRPNTSFCFLDIRSPGLGDTAMYLCATSRGGTGNTEAFFGQGTRLTVV.

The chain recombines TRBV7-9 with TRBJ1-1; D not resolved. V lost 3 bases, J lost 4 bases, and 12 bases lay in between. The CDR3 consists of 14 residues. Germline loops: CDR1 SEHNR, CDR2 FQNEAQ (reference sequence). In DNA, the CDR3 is TGTGCCAGCAGCTTCGGTGGAGGGAGCACTGAAGCTTTCTTT. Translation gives CASSFGGGSTEAFF.

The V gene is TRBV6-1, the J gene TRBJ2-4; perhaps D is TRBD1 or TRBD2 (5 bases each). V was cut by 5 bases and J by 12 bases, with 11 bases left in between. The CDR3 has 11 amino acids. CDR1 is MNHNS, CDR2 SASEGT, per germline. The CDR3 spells CASSYGAAQYF. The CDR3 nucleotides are TGTGCCAGCAGTTACGGGGCAGCTCAGTACTTC.

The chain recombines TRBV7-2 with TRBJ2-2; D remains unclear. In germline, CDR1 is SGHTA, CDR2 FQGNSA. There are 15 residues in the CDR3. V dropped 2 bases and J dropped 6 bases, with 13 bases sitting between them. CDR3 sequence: CASSLIRWPPGELFF. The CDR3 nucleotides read TGTGCCAGCAGCTTAATCAGGTGGCCCCCCGGGGAGCTGTTTTTT.

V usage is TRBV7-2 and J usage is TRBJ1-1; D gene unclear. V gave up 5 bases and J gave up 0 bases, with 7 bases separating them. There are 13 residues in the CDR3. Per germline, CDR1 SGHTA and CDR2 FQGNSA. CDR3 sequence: CASSPYLNTEAFF. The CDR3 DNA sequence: TGTGCCAGCAGCCCCTACCTGAACACTGAAGCTTTCTTT.

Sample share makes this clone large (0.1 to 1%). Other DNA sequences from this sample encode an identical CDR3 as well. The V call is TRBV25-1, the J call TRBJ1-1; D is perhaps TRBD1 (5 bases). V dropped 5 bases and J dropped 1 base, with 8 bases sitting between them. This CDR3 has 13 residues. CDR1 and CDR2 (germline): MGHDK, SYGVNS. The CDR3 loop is CASSLQGNTEAFF. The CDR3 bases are TGTGCCAGCAGTCTTCAGGGGAACACTGAAGCTTTCTTT.